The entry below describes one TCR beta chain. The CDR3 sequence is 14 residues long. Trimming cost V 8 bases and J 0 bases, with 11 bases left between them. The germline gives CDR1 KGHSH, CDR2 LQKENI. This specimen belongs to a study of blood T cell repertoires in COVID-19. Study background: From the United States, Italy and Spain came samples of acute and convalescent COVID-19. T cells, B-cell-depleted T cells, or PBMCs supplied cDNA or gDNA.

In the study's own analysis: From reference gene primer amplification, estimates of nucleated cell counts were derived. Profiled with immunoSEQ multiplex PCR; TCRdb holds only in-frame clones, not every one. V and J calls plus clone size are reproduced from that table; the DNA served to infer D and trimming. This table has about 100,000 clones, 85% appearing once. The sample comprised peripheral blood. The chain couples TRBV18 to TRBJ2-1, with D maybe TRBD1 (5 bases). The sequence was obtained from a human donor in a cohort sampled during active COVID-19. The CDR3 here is CASRQTSSYNEQFF. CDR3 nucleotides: TGTGCCAGCCGACAGACGAGCTCCTACAATGAGCAGTTCTTC.